This T cell receptor beta chain was recorded in a study of shared clonotypes between healthy human individuals. Study-wide context: Per donor, three plates held CD4 naive cells, three held CD4 memory, two held CD8 naive and one held CD8 memory.

V dropped 2 bases and J dropped 2 bases, with 4 bases sitting between them. Germline CDR1 is SGHNT and CDR2 is YYREEE (reference sequence). The CDR3 totals 13 residues. Repertoires were generated with immunoSEQ multiplex PCR, while TCRdb's copy carries only in-frame clones and drops some. The sample records 1,400,000 or so clones, 97% to 99% being singletons. The sequence came from a man under 40 in good health. J is TRBJ1-4 and V is TRBV5-4; D unclear. Input material: naive CD4+ T cells sorted from blood. Regarding subset: CD45RA+ positively selected. CDR3 nucleotides: TGTGCCAGCAGCTTAATCACTAATGAAAAACTGTTTTTT. Its translation: CASSLITNEKLFF.